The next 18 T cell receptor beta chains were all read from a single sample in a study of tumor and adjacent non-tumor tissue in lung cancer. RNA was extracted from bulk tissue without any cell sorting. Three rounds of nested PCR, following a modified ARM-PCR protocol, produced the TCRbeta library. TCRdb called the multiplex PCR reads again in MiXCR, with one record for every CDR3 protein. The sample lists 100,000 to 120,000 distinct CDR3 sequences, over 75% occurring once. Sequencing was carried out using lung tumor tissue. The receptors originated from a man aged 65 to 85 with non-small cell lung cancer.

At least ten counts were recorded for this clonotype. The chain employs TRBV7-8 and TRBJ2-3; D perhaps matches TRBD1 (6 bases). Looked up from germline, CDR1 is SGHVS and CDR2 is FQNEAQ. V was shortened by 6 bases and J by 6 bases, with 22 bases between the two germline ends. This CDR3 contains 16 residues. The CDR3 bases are TGTGCCAGCAGACATACCGGGACACTCACGTCGGATACGCAGTATTTT. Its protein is CASRHTGTLTSDTQYF.

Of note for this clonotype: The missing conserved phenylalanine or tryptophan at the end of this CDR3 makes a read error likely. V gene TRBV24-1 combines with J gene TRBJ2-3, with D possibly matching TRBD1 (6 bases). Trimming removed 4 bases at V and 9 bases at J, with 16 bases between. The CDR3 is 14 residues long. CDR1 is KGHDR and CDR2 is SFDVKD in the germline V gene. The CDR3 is CATSERAGAGTQYS. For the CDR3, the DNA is TGTGCCACCAGTGAAAGGGCAGGGGCGGGCACGCAGTATTCT.

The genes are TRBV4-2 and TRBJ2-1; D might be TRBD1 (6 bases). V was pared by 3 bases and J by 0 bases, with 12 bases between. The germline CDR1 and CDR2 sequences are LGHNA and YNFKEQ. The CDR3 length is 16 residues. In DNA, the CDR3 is TGTGCCAGCAGCCATGTAGGGGACAACTCCTACAATGAGCAGTTCTTC. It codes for CASSHVGDNSYNEQFF.

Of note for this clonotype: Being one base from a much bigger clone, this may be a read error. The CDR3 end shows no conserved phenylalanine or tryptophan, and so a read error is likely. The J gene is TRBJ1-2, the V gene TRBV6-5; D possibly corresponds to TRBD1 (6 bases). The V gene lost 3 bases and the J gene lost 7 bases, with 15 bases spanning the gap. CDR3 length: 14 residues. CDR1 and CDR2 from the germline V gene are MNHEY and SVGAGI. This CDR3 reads CASSYDKGESGYTS. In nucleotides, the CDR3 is TGTGCCAGCAGTTATGACAAGGGGGAGAGTGGCTACACCTCC.

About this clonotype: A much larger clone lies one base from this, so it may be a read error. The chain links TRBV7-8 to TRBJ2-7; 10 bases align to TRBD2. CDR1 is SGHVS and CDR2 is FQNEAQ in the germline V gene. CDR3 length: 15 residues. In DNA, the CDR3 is TGTGCCAGCGTATCCGGGACTAGCGTCATCTACGATCAGTACTTC. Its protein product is CASVSGTSVIYDQYF.

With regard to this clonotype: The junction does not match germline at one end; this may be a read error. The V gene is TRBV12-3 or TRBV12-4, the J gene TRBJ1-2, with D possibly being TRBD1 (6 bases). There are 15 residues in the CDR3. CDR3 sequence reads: CASSLLTGFGYDYTF. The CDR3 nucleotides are TGTGCCAGCAGTTTATTGACAGGATTCGGCTATGACTACACCTTC.

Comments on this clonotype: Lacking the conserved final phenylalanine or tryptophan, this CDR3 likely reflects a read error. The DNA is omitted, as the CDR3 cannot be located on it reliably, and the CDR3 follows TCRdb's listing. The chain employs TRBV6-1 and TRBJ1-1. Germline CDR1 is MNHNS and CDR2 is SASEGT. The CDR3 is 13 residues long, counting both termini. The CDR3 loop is CASRRNENTEALS.

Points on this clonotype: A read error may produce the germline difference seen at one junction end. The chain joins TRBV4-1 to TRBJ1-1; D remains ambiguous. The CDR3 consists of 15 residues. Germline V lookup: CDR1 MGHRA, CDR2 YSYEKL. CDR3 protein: CTSSQGEGWNTEAFF. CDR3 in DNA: TGCACCAGCAGCCAAGGAGAGGGCTGGAACACTGAAGCTTTCTTT.

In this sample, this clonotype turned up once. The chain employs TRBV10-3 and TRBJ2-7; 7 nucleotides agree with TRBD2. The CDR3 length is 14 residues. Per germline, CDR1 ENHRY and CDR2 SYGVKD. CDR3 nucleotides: TGTGCTATCGGTGGGGACTACACTTCTTACGAGCAGTACTTC. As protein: CAIGGDYTSYEQYF.

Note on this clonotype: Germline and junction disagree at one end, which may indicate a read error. CDR3 in DNA: TGTGCCAGCAGCAGAAGTGGGACAAGTATTGAAAAACTGCTGTTT. This sequence encodes CASSRSGTSIEKLLF. The chain combines TRBV11-2 with TRBJ1-4; maybe TRBD1 (6 bases). This CDR3 has 15 residues. Germline V gene data show CDR1 as SGHAT and CDR2 as FQNNGV.

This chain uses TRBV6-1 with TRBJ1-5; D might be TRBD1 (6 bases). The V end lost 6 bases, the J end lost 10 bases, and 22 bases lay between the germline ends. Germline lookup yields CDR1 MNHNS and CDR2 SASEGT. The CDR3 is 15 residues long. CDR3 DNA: TGTGCCAGCAGGGACGGGGGCTCACCCGCTCAACCCCAGCATTTT. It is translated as CASRDGGSPAQPQHF.

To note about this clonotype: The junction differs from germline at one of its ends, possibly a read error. The CDR3 coding sequence is TGTGCCATCAGTGATAATGAAGATACGCAGAATTTT. It codes for CAISDNEDTQNF. The chain recombines TRBV10-3 with TRBJ2-3; D gene uncertain. In germline, CDR1 is ENHRY, CDR2 SYGVKD. The CDR3 contains 12 residues.

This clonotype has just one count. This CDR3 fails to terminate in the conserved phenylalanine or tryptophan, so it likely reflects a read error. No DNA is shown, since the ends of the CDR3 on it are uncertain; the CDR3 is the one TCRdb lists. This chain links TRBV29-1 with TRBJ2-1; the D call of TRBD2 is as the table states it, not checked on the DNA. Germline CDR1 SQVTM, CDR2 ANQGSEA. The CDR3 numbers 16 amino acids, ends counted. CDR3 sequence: CSVEDHTIGIYNEQCS.

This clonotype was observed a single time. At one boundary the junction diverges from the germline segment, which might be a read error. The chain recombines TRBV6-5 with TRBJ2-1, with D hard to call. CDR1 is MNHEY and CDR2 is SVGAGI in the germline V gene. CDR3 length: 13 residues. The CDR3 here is CGSRKSGHDEQFF. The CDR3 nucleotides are TGTGGCAGCAGAAAGTCCGGCCACGATGAGCAGTTCTTT.

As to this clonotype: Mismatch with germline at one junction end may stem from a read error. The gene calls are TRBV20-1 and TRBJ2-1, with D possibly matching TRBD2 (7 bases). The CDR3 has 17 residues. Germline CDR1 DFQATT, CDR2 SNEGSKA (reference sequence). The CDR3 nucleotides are TGCAGTGCTAGAGATCCCAGCGCGGGGGCCTGTTGGGATGAGCAATTCTTC. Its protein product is CSARDPSAGACWDEQFF.

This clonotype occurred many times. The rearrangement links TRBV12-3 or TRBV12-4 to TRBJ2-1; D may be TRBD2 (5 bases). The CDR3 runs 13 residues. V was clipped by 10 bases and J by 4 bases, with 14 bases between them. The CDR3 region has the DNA TGTGCCACTCAGAGGGTGGGATACAATGAGCAGTTCTTC. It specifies CATQRVGYNEQFF.

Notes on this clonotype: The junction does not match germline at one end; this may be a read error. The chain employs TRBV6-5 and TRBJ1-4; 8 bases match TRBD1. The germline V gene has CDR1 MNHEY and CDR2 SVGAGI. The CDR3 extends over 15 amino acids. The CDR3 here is CASRSGQGRGEELFF. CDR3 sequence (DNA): TGTGCCAGCAGGTCTGGACAGGGCAGAGGTGAAGAACTGTTTTTT.

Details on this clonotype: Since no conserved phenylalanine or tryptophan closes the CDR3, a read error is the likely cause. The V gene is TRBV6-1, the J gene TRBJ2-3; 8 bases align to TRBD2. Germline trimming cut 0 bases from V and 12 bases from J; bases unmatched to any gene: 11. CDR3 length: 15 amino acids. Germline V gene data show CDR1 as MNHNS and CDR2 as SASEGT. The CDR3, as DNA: TGTGCCAGCAGTGAAGCCGGACTAGCCCCAGATGCCCAGTATATT. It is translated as CASSEAGLAPDAQYI.